The 22 T cell receptor beta chains in this list originate from one sample, sequenced in a study of T cell repertoires in cytomegalovirus infection. These receptors have no identified antigens. TCRdb ran MiXCR on the reads and lists one entry per CDR3 protein. The sample yields about 130,000 distinct CDR3 sequences, more than 25% seen once. Here the sequenced sample was CD8+ T cells from cultured PBMCs, taken from culture after CMV antigen stimulation. The receptors derive from a human donor in good health (CMV status not recorded). Some clones in this sample may be carry-over from other donors' samples.

This clonotype showed up just once. This chain uses TRBV6-4 with TRBJ1-2; 8 nucleotides line up with TRBD1. Looked up from germline, CDR1 is MRHNA and CDR2 is SNTAGT. V shed 7 bases and J 6 bases; nucleotides not matched to a gene: 1. The CDR3 sequence is 11 residues long. The CDR3 DNA reads as TGTGCCAGCAAGGGACAGGATGGCTACACCTTC. Translated, it gives CASKGQDGYTF.

Written as DNA, the CDR3 is TGTGCCAGCAGCGACGGGACCGCGTTTTGGGAGCAGTTCTTC. Translated: CASSDGTAFWEQFF. This chain uses TRBV7-2 with TRBJ2-1; possibly TRBD1 or TRBD2 for D (5 bases each). Trimming left V 5 bases short and J 10 bases short, with 18 bases between. Germline CDR1 SGHTA, CDR2 FQGNSA. The CDR3 spans 14 residues.

In its sample, this clonotype was seen a few times. The rearrangement joins TRBV7-2 to TRBJ2-2; 8 bases agree with TRBD1. Germline values: CDR1 SGHTA, CDR2 FQGNSA. With V trimmed by 2 bases and J by 3 bases, 17 bases remained unmatched. CDR3 length: 20 amino acids. The CDR3 nucleotides are TGTGCCAGCAGCTTACGTCCCCCGGACAGGGCCACGGAGGACACCGGGGAGCTGTTTTTT. It codes for CASSLRPPDRATEDTGELFF.

In its sample, this clonotype was seen many times. The chain couples TRBV7-8 to TRBJ2-2; TRBD1 matches at 8 bases. This CDR3 contains 17 residues. Germline V gene data show CDR1 as SGHVS and CDR2 as FQNEAQ. With V trimmed by 4 bases and J by 4 bases, 11 bases remained unmatched. The CDR3: CASSSILQGDRTGELFF. DNA for the CDR3: TGTGCCAGCAGCTCGATACTACAGGGGGATCGCACCGGGGAGCTGTTTTTT. Complete variable domain (other parts from reference TRBV7-8 and TRBJ2-2): GAGVSQSPRYKVAKRGQDVALRCDPISGHVSLFWYQQALGQGPEFLTYFQNEAQLDKSGLPSDRFFAERPEGSVSTLKIQRTQQEDSAVYLCASSSILQGDRTGELFFGEGSRLTVL.

V is TRBV24-1 and J is TRBJ2-1; D unclear. Trimming pared 2 bases from V and 4 bases from J, leaving 14 bases between. The CDR3 spans 16 residues. Germline lookup yields CDR1 KGHDR and CDR2 SFDVKD. As DNA, the CDR3 is TGTGCCACCAGTGATTCCGCGGACCCGCGGTACAATGAGCAGTTCTTC. It yields the protein CATSDSADPRYNEQFF.

This clonotype was detected only a few times. The chain carries TRBV13 and TRBJ2-2; 11 positions match TRBD1. Germline CDR1 is PRHDT and CDR2 is FYEKMQ (reference sequence). The junction had 8 bases not matched to a gene; V was cut back by 7 bases and J by 7 bases. The CDR3 length is 15 residues. The CDR3 loop reads CASTLDRGLGGELFF. The CDR3 DNA follows: TGTGCCAGCACCTTGGACAGGGGGCTTGGCGGGGAGCTGTTTTTT.

CDR3 protein: CASSVPGVDGYTF. CDR3 nucleotides: TGTGCCAGCAGTGTCCCGGGGGTAGACGGCTACACCTTC. This chain uses TRBV25-1 with TRBJ1-2, with D maybe TRBD1 (5 bases). In germline, CDR1 is MGHDK, CDR2 SYGVNS. V was clipped by 4 bases and J by 8 bases, with 14 bases between them. CDR3 size: 13 residues.

This clonotype has only a few counts. V usage is TRBV27 and J usage is TRBJ2-1, with 7 nucleotides matching TRBD2. Germline V lookup: CDR1 MNHEY, CDR2 SMNVEV (reference sequence). The CDR3 has 13 residues. Germline trimming cut 5 bases from V and 8 bases from J; bases unmatched to any gene: 6. The CDR3 loop reads CASSRGVLDEQFF. In DNA form, the CDR3 reads TGTGCCAGCAGTCGGGGGGTCTTGGATGAGCAGTTCTTC.

This chain uses TRBV6-2 or TRBV6-3 with TRBJ1-5; D perhaps matches TRBD1 (5 bases). Germline CDR1 MNHEY, CDR2 SVGEGT. There are 12 residues in the CDR3. The V end lost 7 bases, the J end lost 7 bases, and 11 bases lay between the germline ends. CDR3 nucleotide sequence: TGTGCCAGCACCTGGGGGTCCCAGCCCCAGCATTTT. Translating it yields CASTWGSQPQHF.

As DNA, the CDR3 is TGTGCCAGCAGTTTGGCAACATCAAATGAAAAACTGTTTTTT. This sequence encodes CASSLATSNEKLFF. The chain carries TRBV27 and TRBJ1-4; no clear D. Germline loops: CDR1 MNHEY, CDR2 SMNVEV (reference sequence). The CDR3 is made up of 14 amino acids. The V end was cut by 3 bases, the J end by 5 bases, with 10 bases between.

In this sample, this clonotype turned up once. This rearrangement joins TRBV6-8 to TRBJ1-1; 9 nucleotides align to TRBD1. V gave up 5 bases and J gave up 10 bases; unmatched junction bases: 11. The germline V gene has CDR1 MNHGY and CDR2 SAAAGT. This CDR3 comprises 14 residues. DNA for the CDR3: TGTGCCAGCAGTCTAACACAGGGGGCCCCGGCAGCTTTCTTT. It specifies CASSLTQGAPAAFF.

This clonotype was detected only a few times. V gene TRBV27 combines with J gene TRBJ2-1; no firm D call. CDR1 and CDR2 from the germline V gene are MNHEY and SMNVEV (reference sequence). The CDR3 runs 13 residues. Trimming took off 3 bases at V and 10 bases at J, with 13 bases between the two ends. The CDR3 is CASSFQSGGEQFF. CDR3 sequence (DNA): TGTGCCAGCAGTTTCCAGTCGGGTGGGGAGCAGTTCTTC.

The CDR3 here is CASSFLAGLTDTQYF. The CDR3 DNA reads TGTGCCAGCAGCTTTCTAGCGGGCCTCACAGATACGCAGTATTTT. The chain employs TRBV7-2 and TRBJ2-3, with 8 nucleotides matching TRBD2. The CDR3 is 15 residues long. V lost 3 bases and J lost 2; bases outside the gene matches: 4. Germline CDR1 reads SGHTA; CDR2 reads FQGNSA.

This clonotype has only a few counts. The rearrangement links TRBV6-1 to TRBJ2-3, with 8 bases that match TRBD2. Trimming took 2 bases from V and 6 from J; bases not matched to a gene: 7. The CDR3 extends over 15 amino acids. Germline-derived CDR1 and CDR2 are MNHNS and SASEGT. CDR3 sequence (DNA): TGTGCCAGCAGTGAAAGGCGGGGGGCAGGGGATACGCAGTATTTT. Translated, it gives CASSERRGAGDTQYF.

This chain links TRBV7-9 with TRBJ2-1; D is possibly TRBD1 or TRBD2 (5 bases each). Per the germline V gene, CDR1 is SEHNR and CDR2 is FQNEAQ (reference sequence). This CDR3 region has 14 residues. V was trimmed by 1 base and J by 8 bases, leaving 12 bases between them. CDR3 DNA: TGTGCCAGCAGCTTAGTCGGGGACGGTGATGAGCAGTTCTTC. This encodes CASSLVGDGDEQFF.

This sequence joins TRBV10-3 and TRBJ1-3, with 7 bases that match TRBD1. The V segment lost 2 bases and the J segment 4 bases; nucleotides outside the gene matches: 8. The CDR3 has 16 amino acids. Germline V gene lookup returns CDR1 ENHRY and CDR2 SYGVKD. CDR3 region: CAISERTQGVGNTIYF. The CDR3 region has the DNA TGTGCCATCAGTGAGAGGACCCAGGGGGTCGGAAACACCATATATTTT.

The V gene is TRBV7-6, the J gene TRBJ2-3; unclear D gene. The CDR3 length is 16 residues. The germline CDR1 and CDR2 sequences are SGHVS and FNYEAQ. The germline V and J ends were trimmed by 0 bases and 2 bases, with 12 bases remaining between them. CDR3 coding DNA: TGTGCCAGCAGCTTAGCGCTAGGGTTCTCCACAGATACGCAGTATTTT. It is translated as CASSLALGFSTDTQYF.

This clonotype was picked up a small number of times. The V and J genes are TRBV7-3 and TRBJ1-2, with 7 bases that match TRBD1. The CDR3 sequence is 14 residues long. The germline V gene encodes CDR1 SGHTA and CDR2 FQGTGA. The trim removed 5 bases at V and 4 bases at J, leaving 7 bases unmatched. CDR3 protein: CASSVVTGTYGYTF. The CDR3 DNA is TGTGCCAGCAGCGTAGTGACAGGGACCTATGGCTACACCTTC.

The chain carries TRBV6-5 and TRBJ2-1, with 7 bases aligning to TRBD1. Germline V gene lookup returns CDR1 MNHEY and CDR2 SVGAGI. Trimming at V came to 1 base and at J to 3 bases, leaving 9 bases not matched to a gene. The CDR3 extends over 17 amino acids. DNA for the CDR3: TGTGCCAGCAGTTACTTTTCGACAGGGTCGATCTACAATGAGCAGTTCTTC. It translates to CASSYFSTGSIYNEQFF.

This clonotype appeared many times. The rearrangement joins TRBV7-3 to TRBJ2-1; a weak D match, TRBD2 (7 bases). V was clipped by 1 base and J by 9 bases, with 16 bases between them. The CDR3 is made up of 15 amino acids. Germline V lookup: CDR1 SGHTA, CDR2 FQGTGA. The CDR3 bases are TGTGCCAGCAGCTTAATGGGGGGGGCCAGGAGTGAGCAGTTCTTC. Translated: CASSLMGGARSEQFF.

The chain couples TRBV12-3 or TRBV12-4 to TRBJ1-1, with a weak D call TRBD1 (5 bases). The CDR3 has 15 residues. The germline V and J ends were trimmed by 5 bases and 1 base, with 14 bases remaining between them. The DNA for the CDR3 is TGTGCCAGCAGTACCTCCGGGACGGGGAACACTGAAGCTTTCTTT. Protein product: CASSTSGTGNTEAFF.

This clonotype appeared many times. The V and J genes are TRBV7-8 and TRBJ1-6, with a possible D match to TRBD1 (6 bases). Per the germline V gene, CDR1 is SGHVS and CDR2 is FQNEAQ. The CDR3 has 14 amino acids. The V gene lost 2 bases and the J gene lost 7 bases, with 9 bases spanning the gap. DNA of the CDR3: TGTGCCAGCAGCTTATTCGACAGGAATTCACCCCTCCACTTT. Translated, it gives CASSLFDRNSPLHF.